Listed below are T cell receptor beta chains from one sample, sequenced in a study of cytomegalovirus exposure and HLA in healthy donors. The assay was immunoSEQ multiplex PCR, and TCRdb's table has in-frame clones only and misses some. This sample yields about 230,000 clones, of which roughly 85% are seen a single time; 0.2% to 0.3% belongs to the top ten. The sequenced sample consisted of PBMCs. All receptors derive from a girl aged 2-10 years in good health and CMV-seronegative. The CDR3 runs from the conserved cysteine through the conserved F or W. A D gene is named only where the DNA matches it firmly. The size of a clone is reported for some rows only, either as once, few or many, or as a class for expanded clones.

D	size	V	J	CDR3	DNA
TRBD2	NA	TRBV5-1	TRBJ2-5	CASSLSLAGETQYF	TGCGCCAGCAGCTTGTCGCTAGCGGGAGAGACCCAGTACTTC
TRBD1	NA	TRBV29-1	TRBJ2-5	CSVERAQGLGETQYF	TGCAGCGTTGAAAGGGCACAGGGGCTGGGGGAGACCCAGTACTTC
NA	NA	TRBV2	TRBJ1-1	CASSEQIMNTEAFF	TGTGCCAGCAGTGAGCAGATTATGAACACTGAAGCTTTCTTT
NA	few	TRBV30	TRBJ1-1	CAWSAGGGTEAFF	TGTGCCTGGAGCGCTGGGGGGGGCACTGAAGCTTTCTTT
TRBD1	NA	TRBV27	TRBJ2-3	CASRSGQGLPPSTQYF	TGTGCCAGCCGGTCGGGACAGGGGCTTCCTCCCTCTACGCAGTATTTT
TRBD1	NA	TRBV2	TRBJ2-7	CASSATGGSYEQYF	TGTGCCAGCAGTGCCACAGGGGGCTCCTACGAGCAGTACTTC
NA	once	TRBV6-4	TRBJ1-1	CASSEGQNTEAFF	TGTGCCAGCAGTGAGGGACAGAACACTGAAGCTTTCTTT
NA	few	TRBV20-1	TRBJ1-2	CSAGRGGYTF	TGCAGTGCGGGCAGGGGTGGCTACACCTTC
TRBD1	NA	TRBV13	TRBJ1-1	CASSSTGWVLNTEAFF	TGTGCCAGCAGCTCGACAGGGTGGGTCTTGAACACTGAAGCTTTCTTT
TRBD1	NA	TRBV19	TRBJ2-7	CASRSPGTARQEQYF	TGTGCCAGTAGGAGCCCTGGGACAGCCAGACAGGAGCAGTACTTC
NA	NA	TRBV7-9	TRBJ1-5	CASSLSGINQPQHF	TGTGCCAGCAGCTTAAGCGGGATAAATCAGCCCCAGCATTTT
NA	few	TRBV13	TRBJ1-2	CASIPKTRCGYTF	TGTGCCAGCATCCCGAAGACGCGGTGCGGCTACACCTTC
TRBD2	NA	TRBV6-1	TRBJ2-1	CASSDPGTSGSSEQFF	TGTGCCAGCAGTGACCCCGGGACTAGCGGGAGCAGTGAGCAGTTCTTC
TRBD1	NA	TRBV5-1	TRBJ2-7	CASSLEGQGYEQYF	TGCGCCAGCAGCTTGGAGGGACAGGGGTACGAGCAGTACTTC
NA	NA	TRBV12-5	TRBJ2-1	CASGLGNKLTGPAYNEQFF	TGTGCTAGTGGTTTGGGGAATAAACTGACAGGACCCGCCTACAATGAGCAGTTCTTC
NA	NA	TRBV2	TRBJ1-5	CASAAEVTRNQLQHF	TGTGCCAGCGCCGCGGAAGTTACACGCAATCAGCTCCAGCATTTT
NA	NA	TRBV7-2	TRBJ2-3	CASSSDKYTQYF	TGTGCCAGCAGCTCGGACAAGTATACGCAGTATTTT
TRBD1	once	TRBV2	TRBJ1-4	CASRNQGANEKLFF	TGTGCCAGCAGGAACCAGGGGGCGAATGAAAAACTGTTTTTT
NA	NA	TRBV5-1	TRBJ2-7	CASSAGPIYEQYF	TGCGCCAGCAGCGCGGGTCCGATCTACGAGCAGTACTTC
NA	NA	TRBV30	TRBJ2-3	CAWSVGSARDTQYF	TGTGCCTGGAGTGTCGGAAGCGCCCGGGATACGCAGTATTTT